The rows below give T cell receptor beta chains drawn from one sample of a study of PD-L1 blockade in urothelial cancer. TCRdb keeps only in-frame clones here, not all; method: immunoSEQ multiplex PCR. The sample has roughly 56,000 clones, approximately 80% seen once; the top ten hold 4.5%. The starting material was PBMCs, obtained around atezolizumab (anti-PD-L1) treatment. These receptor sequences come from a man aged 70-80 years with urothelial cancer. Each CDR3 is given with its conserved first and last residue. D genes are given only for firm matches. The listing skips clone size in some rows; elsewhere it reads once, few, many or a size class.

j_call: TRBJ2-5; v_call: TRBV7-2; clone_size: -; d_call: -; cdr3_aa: CASSLRRAGIQETQYF; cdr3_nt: TGTGCCAGCAGCTTAAGACGGGCAGGGATTCAAGAGACCCAGTACTTC
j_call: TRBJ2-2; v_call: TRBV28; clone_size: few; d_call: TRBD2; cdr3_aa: CASSETSGSITGELFF; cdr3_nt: TGTGCCAGCAGTGAAACTAGCGGGAGTATCACCGGGGAGCTGTTTTTT
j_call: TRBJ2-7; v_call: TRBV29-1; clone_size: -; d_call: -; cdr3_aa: CSVEGLTGGSYEQYF; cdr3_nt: TGCAGCGTTGAAGGTCTTACAGGTGGGTCCTACGAGCAGTACTTC
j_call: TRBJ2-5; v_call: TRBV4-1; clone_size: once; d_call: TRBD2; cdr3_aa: CASSPTSGSIKTQYF; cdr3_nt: TGCGCCAGCAGCCCAACTAGCGGGAGTATAAAGACCCAGTACTTC
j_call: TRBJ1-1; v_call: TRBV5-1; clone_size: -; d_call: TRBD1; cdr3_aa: CASSPGQGQTEAFF; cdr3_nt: TGCGCCAGCAGCCCTGGACAGGGCCAGACTGAAGCTTTCTTT
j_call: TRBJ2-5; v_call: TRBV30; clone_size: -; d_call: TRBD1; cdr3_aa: CAWSGGTGGETQYF; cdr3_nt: TGTGCCTGGAGTGGAGGGACAGGGGGAGAGACCCAGTACTTC
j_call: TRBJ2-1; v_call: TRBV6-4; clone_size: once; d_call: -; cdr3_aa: CASSEMEGGGEQFF; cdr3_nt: TGTGCCAGCAGTGAAATGGAGGGAGGCGGTGAGCAGTTCTTC
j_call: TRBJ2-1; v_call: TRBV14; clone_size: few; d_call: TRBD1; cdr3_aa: CASSLGTGIGEQFF; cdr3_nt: TGTGCCAGCAGCCTCGGGACAGGTATAGGTGAGCAGTTCTTC
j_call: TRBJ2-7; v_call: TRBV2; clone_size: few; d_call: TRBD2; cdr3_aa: CASSESAGGGYEQYF; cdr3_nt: TGTGCCAGCAGTGAAAGTGCGGGAGGGGGCTACGAGCAGTACTTC
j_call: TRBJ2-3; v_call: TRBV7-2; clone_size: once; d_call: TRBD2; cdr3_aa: CASSSDWGRGTDTQYF; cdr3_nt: TGTGCCAGCAGCTCCGACTGGGGGAGGGGAACAGATACGCAGTATTTT
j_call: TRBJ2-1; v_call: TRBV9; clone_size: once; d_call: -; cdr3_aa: CASSAPLEVRSSYNEQFF; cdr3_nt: TGTGCCAGCAGCGCCCCCCTGGAGGTGAGAAGCTCCTACAATGAGCAGTTCTTC
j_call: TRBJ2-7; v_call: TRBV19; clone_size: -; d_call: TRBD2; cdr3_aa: CASSIGRRSSGRRYEQYF; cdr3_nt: TGTGCCAGTAGTATCGGCAGAAGGAGTAGCGGGAGACGGTACGAGCAGTACTTC
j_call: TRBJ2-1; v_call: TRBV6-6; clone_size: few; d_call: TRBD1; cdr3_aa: CASSQTGAYNEQFF; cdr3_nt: TGTGCCAGCAGTCAGACAGGGGCCTACAATGAGCAGTTCTTC
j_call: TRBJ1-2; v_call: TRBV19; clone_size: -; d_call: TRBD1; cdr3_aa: CASSTGQIYGYTF; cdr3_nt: TGTGCCAGTAGTACGGGACAGATATATGGCTACACCTTC
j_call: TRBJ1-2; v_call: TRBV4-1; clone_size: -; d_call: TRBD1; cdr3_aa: CASSQVGQGSKDYGYTF; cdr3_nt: TGCGCCAGCAGCCAAGTGGGACAGGGATCAAAGGACTATGGCTACACCTTC
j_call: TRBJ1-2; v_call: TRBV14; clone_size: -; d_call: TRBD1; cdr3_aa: CASSQDDRDVYGYTF; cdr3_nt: TGTGCCAGCAGCCAAGATGACAGGGACGTCTATGGCTACACCTTC
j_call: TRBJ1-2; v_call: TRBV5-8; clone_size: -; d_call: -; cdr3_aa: CASRMTRDGYTF; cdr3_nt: TGTGCCAGCAGGATGACTAGGGATGGCTACACCTTC
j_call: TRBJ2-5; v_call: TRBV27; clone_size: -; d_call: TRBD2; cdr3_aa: CASSPGGYQETQYF; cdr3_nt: TGTGCCAGCAGCCCGGGGGGGTATCAAGAGACCCAGTACTTC
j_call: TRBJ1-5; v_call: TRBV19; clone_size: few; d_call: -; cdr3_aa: CASSSFPRTASGQPQHF; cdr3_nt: TGTGCCAGTAGTTCCTTCCCCAGGACAGCCAGCGGTCAGCCCCAGCATTTT
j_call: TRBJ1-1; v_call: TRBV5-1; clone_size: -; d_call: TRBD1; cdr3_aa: CASSRDRGGTEAFF; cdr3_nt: TGCGCCAGCAGCCGGGACAGGGGAGGCACTGAAGCTTTCTTT
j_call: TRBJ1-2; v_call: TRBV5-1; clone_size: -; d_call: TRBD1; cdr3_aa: CASSPGTAPAGYTF; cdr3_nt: TGCGCCAGCAGCCCCGGGACAGCTCCCGCTGGCTACACCTTC
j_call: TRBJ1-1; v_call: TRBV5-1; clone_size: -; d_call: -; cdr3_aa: CASSLDRGYTEAFF; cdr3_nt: TGCGCCAGCAGCTTGGATCGCGGTTACACTGAAGCTTTCTTT
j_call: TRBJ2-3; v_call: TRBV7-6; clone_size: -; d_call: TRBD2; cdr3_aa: CASSRLAGAEDTQYF; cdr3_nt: TGTGCCAGCAGCCGACTAGCGGGAGCTGAAGATACGCAGTATTTT
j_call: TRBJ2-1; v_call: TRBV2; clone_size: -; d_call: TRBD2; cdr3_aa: CASRITGLLNEQFF; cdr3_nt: TGTGCCAGCAGGATTACGGGACTATTGAATGAGCAGTTCTTC
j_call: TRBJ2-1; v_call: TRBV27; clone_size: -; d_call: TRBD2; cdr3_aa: CASSSGLAEYYNEQFF; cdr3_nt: TGTGCCAGCAGTTCGGGACTAGCGGAATACTACAATGAGCAGTTCTTC
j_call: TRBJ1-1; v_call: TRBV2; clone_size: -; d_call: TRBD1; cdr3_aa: CANRGPPNKEAFF; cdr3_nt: TGTGCCAACAGGGGCCCCCCGAATAAGGAAGCTTTCTTT
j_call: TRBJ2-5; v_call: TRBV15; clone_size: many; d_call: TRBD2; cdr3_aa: CATKPAGASGQETQYF; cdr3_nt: TGTGCCACCAAGCCTGCCGGGGCTAGCGGCCAAGAGACCCAGTACTTC
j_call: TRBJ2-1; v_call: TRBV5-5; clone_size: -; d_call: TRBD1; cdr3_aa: CASSLTGGAHNEQFF; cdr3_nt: TGTGCCAGCAGCTTGACAGGGGGCGCGCACAATGAGCAGTTCTTC
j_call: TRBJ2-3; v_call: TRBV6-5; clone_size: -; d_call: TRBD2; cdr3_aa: CASSYRRGSFTDTQYF; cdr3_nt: TGTGCCAGCAGTTACCGCCGCGGGAGTTTTACAGATACGCAGTATTTT
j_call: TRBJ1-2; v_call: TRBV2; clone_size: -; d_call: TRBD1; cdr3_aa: CASSARGTGYGTNYGYTF; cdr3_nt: TGTGCCAGCAGCGCCAGGGGGACAGGGTACGGAACTAACTATGGCTACACCTTC
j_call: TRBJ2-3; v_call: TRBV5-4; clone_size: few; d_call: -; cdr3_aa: CASSLTGRGTDTQYF; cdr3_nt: TGTGCCAGCAGCTTAACAGGGAGGGGCACAGATACGCAGTATTTT
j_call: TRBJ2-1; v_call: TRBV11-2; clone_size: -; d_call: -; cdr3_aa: CASSLEQGLYNEQFF; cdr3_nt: TGTGCCAGCAGTTTAGAACAGGGTTTATACAATGAGCAGTTCTTC
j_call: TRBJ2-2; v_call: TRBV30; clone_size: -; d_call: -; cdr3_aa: CAWTREAANTGELFF; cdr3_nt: TGTGCCTGGACCAGAGAAGCGGCGAACACCGGGGAGCTGTTTTTT
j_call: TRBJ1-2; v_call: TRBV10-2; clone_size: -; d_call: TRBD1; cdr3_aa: CASRPSGQADGYTF; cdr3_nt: TGCGCCAGCAGACCCTCGGGACAGGCCGATGGCTACACCTTC
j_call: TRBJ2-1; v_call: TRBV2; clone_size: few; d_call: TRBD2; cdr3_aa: CASHDSLAGGGEQFF; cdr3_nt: TGTGCCAGCCACGATTCACTAGCGGGAGGTGGAGAGCAGTTCTTC
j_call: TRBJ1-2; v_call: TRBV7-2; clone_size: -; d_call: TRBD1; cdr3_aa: CASRRTGRAYGYTF; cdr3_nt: TGTGCCAGCAGACGGACAGGGAGGGCCTATGGCTACACCTTC
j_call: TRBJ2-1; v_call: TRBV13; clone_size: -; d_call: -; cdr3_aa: CASSLGAVSYNEQFF; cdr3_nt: TGTGCCAGCAGCTTGGGGGCGGTTTCCTACAATGAGCAGTTCTTC
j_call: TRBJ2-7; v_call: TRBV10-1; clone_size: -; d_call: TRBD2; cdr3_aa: CASSSSGSTSEQYF; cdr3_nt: TGCGCCAGCAGTTCTAGCGGGAGTACGAGCGAGCAGTACTTC
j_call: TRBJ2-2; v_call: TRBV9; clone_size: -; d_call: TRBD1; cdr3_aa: CASSVDRAGTGELFF; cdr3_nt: TGTGCCAGCAGCGTCGACAGGGCGGGCACCGGGGAGCTGTTTTTT
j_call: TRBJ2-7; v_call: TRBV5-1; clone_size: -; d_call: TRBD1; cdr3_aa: CASSLSGTGVYEQYF; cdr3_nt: TGCGCCAGCAGCTTATCCGGGACAGGGGTCTACGAGCAGTACTTC
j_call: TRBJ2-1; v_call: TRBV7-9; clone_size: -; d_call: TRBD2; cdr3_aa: CASSFRPGGTDEQFF; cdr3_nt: TGTGCCAGCAGCTTTCGCCCGGGGGGAACCGATGAGCAGTTCTTC
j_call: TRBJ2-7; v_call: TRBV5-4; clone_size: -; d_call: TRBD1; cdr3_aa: CASSMDRAYEQYF; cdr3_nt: TGTGCCAGCAGCATGGACAGGGCCTACGAGCAGTACTTC
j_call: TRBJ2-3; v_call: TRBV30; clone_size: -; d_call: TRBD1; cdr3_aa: CAWEGQLGSDTQYF; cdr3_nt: TGTGCCTGGGAGGGACAGTTGGGGTCAGATACGCAGTATTTT
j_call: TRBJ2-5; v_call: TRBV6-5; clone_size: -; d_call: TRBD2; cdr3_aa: CASGGGATQYF; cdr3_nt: TGTGCCAGCGGGGGAGGGGCGACCCAGTACTTC
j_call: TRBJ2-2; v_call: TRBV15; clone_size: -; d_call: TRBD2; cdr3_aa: CATSRGVTGGRRNTGELFF; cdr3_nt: TGTGCCACCAGCAGGGGTGTGACGGGAGGCCGACGGAACACCGGGGAGCTGTTTTTT
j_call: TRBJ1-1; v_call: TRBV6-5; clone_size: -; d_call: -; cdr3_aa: CASSFPGRPGEAFF; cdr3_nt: TGTGCCAGCAGTTTTCCAGGACGCCCGGGGGAAGCTTTCTTT
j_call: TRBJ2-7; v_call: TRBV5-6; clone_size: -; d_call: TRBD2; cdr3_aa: CASSLSGSQGEQYF; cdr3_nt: TGTGCCAGCAGCTTAAGCGGGAGCCAGGGCGAGCAGTACTTC
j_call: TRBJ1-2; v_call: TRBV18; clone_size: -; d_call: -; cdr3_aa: CASSPPPHYQAAWGYTF; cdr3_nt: TGTGCCAGCTCACCACCCCCACACTATCAAGCGGCGTGGGGCTACACCTTC
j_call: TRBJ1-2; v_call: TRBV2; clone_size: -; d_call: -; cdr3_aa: CASSGASSYGYTF; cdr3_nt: TGTGCCAGCAGTGGGGCCTCATCCTATGGCTACACCTTC
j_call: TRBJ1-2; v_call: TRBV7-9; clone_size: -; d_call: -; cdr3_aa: CASSRYNYGYTF; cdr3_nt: TGTGCCAGCAGTCGTTATAACTATGGCTACACCTTC
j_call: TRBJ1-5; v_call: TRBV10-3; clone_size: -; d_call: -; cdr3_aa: CAISDSDQPQHF; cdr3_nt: TGTGCCATCAGTGATAGCGATCAGCCCCAGCATTTT
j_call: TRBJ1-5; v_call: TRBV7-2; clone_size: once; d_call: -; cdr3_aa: CASSSYLGNQPQHF; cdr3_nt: TGTGCCAGCAGCTCCTACCTTGGCAATCAGCCCCAGCATTTT
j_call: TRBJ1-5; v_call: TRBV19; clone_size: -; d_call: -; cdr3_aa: CASSIQFNQPQHF; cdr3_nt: TGTGCCAGTAGTATACAGTTCAATCAGCCCCAGCATTTT
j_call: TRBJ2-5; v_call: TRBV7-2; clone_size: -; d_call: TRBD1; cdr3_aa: CASSLATGVGETQYF; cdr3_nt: TGTGCCAGCAGCCTCGCCACAGGGGTTGGAGAGACCCAGTACTTC
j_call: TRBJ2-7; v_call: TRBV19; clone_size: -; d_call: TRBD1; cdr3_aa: CASSLGGQAFPYEQYF; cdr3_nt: TGTGCCAGTAGTCTAGGGGGACAGGCTTTCCCCTACGAGCAGTACTTC